These T cell receptor beta chains were read from a single sample in a study of T-cell reconstitution after alpha-beta-depleted transplantation in children. TCRdb re-derived calls from the PCR reads in MiXCR, one entry per CDR3 protein. The table records a few hundred thousand distinct CDR3 sequences, over 7.5% of them present only once. The sample consisted of peripheral blood, taken 360 days after TCRalphabeta/CD19-depleted stem cell transplant. Source of these receptors: a female patient aged 2-15 years who had a stem cell transplant for Fanconi anemia, so the T cells may come from the graft donor. The CDR3 runs from the conserved cysteine through the conserved F or W. The D gene is left open where the match is weak. Expanded clones get a size class; other rows say once, few or many, or leave the size out.

few | TRBJ2-3 | TRBV2 | TRBD1 | TGTGCCAGCAGGGCGGTACAGGGGGCAGTTGAAGATACGCAGTATTTT | CASRAVQGAVEDTQYF
NA | TRBJ2-7 | TRBV2 | NA | TGTGCCAGCCTATCGGGGGTATACGAGCAGTACTTC | CASLSGVYEQYF
many | TRBJ2-7 | TRBV20-1 | TRBD1 | TGCAGTGCTAGGTTAGGGACAGAAAACGAGCAGTACTTC | CSARLGTENEQYF
few | TRBJ2-1 | TRBV3-1 | TRBD1 | TGTGCCAGCAGTAGACTGGTTTCGGGACAGGGGGCGAATGAGCAGTTCTTC | CASSRLVSGQGANEQFF
many | TRBJ2-7 | TRBV27 | TRBD2 | TGTGCCAGCAGTTTAAGGTTTAGCGGGAGGCTCTACGAGCAGTACTTC | CASSLRFSGRLYEQYF
many | TRBJ2-1 | TRBV2 | NA | TGTGCCAGCAGTGAGCGGGTAAGCTCCTACAATGAGCAGTTCTTC | CASSERVSSYNEQFF
many | TRBJ2-7 | TRBV6-1 | TRBD1 | TGTGCCAGCTTAGTGGGACAGGGCATCTACGAGCAGTACTTC | CASLVGQGIYEQYF
many | TRBJ2-1 | TRBV29-1 | NA | TGCAGCGTGGAATCCGGGACAAGCGTCTACAATGAGCAGTTCTTC | CSVESGTSVYNEQFF
NA | TRBJ2-7 | TRBV28 | TRBD1 | TGTGCCAGCACCGGGACAGGGTCCTACGAGCAGTACTTC | CASTGTGSYEQYF
few | TRBJ2-5 | TRBV5-1 | NA | TGCGCCAGCAGCTTGGATCCGGGGATGGAGACCCAGTACTTC | CASSLDPGMETQYF
few | TRBJ2-7 | TRBV20-1 | TRBD1 | TGCAGTGCTAGCGGACAGGGAGCCTACGAGCAGTACTTC | CSASGQGAYEQYF
NA | TRBJ2-2 | TRBV14 | NA | TGTGCCAGCAGCCTTGTTACCGGGGTTACCGGGGAGCTGTTTTTT | CASSLVTGVTGELFF
NA | TRBJ1-3 | TRBV10-3 | NA | TGTGCCATCGGGCCAGCGGGAAACACCATATATTTT | CAIGPAGNTIYF
few | TRBJ1-4 | TRBV2 | NA | TGTGCCAGCAGTGGGCGGAGAGGATCAACTAATGAAAAACTGTTTTTT | CASSGRRGSTNEKLFF
few | TRBJ1-4 | TRBV7-9 | NA | TGTGCCAGCAGCTCCGCAGGGAAGACTAATGAAAAACTGTTTTTT | CASSSAGKTNEKLFF
NA | TRBJ2-2 | TRBV5-1 | TRBD2 | TGCGCCAGCAGCCAAGCGCTAGCGGGAACCGGGGAGCTGTTTTTT | CASSQALAGTGELFF
many | TRBJ1-3 | TRBV6-1 | NA | TGTGCCAGCAACCTGGGAAACACCATATATTTT | CASNLGNTIYF
NA | TRBJ1-1 | TRBV7-6 | TRBD1 | TGTGCCAGCAGCTTAGGACAGACAGGGGTCACTGAAGCTTTCTTT | CASSLGQTGVTEAFF
many | TRBJ1-2 | TRBV29-1 | TRBD1 | TGCAGCGTTGCTCGGACAGGGGGGAAAGGCTACACCTTC | CSVARTGGKGYTF
NA | TRBJ2-4 | TRBV14 | NA | TGTGCCAGCAGCCTCCAGGAGGGCCAAAACATTCAGTACTTC | CASSLQEGQNIQYF
many | TRBJ1-2 | TRBV4-1 | NA | TGCGCCAGCAGCCAAGGGTTTATCTCCTATGGCTACACCTTC | CASSQGFISYGYTF
many | TRBJ2-1 | TRBV7-2 | TRBD1 | TGTGCCACACAGGGGGCTTCCTACAATGAGCAGTTCTTC | CATQGASYNEQFF
few | TRBJ1-1 | TRBV20-1 | NA | TGCAGTGCTAGAGATAGATTCAGGGGTCACACTGAAGCTTTCTTT | CSARDRFRGHTEAFF
NA | TRBJ1-1 | TRBV7-2 | NA | TGTGCCAGCAGCTTAGAGCTAGGGACTGAAGCTTTCTTT | CASSLELGTEAFF
few | TRBJ2-1 | TRBV5-6 | NA | TGTGCCAGCAGCTTTCAGTATGGGGAGGGGGTTTACAATGAGCAGTTCTTC | CASSFQYGEGVYNEQFF
NA | TRBJ1-4 | TRBV5-1 | NA | TGCGCCAGCAACAGGGACCCAACTAATGAAAAACTGTTTTTT | CASNRDPTNEKLFF